This T cell receptor beta chain was sequenced during a study of T cells in localized non-small cell lung cancer. Study-wide findings and caveats: Adjacent lung exhibited a median of 57 among the 100 most abundant tumor clones. A denser population of T cells in blood accompanied longer overall survival. The highest T cell clonality was in uninvolved adjacent lung, above tumor.

The authors took atypia-free adjacent lung at least 2 cm from the tumor margin. Trimming removed 0 bases at V and 5 bases at J, with 11 bases between. This CDR3 comprises 15 residues. CDR1 is SGHDN and CDR2 is FVKESK in the germline V gene. Profiling relied on immunoSEQ multiplex PCR, and the TCRdb table lists in-frame clones only, not all of them. The sample carries over a thousand clones, 15% to 20% recorded once. Notes on this clone: Antigen: not known.

The chain joins TRBV14 to TRBJ1-3, with D hard to call. The sequencing here drew on normal lung tissue next to the tumor, taken before any cancer treatment. The sequence was collected from a female donor older than 55 with stage I lung adenocarcinoma. In DNA, the CDR3 is TGTGCCAGCAGCCAAGAGAACACCTTGAGAAACACCATATATTTT. This encodes CASSQENTLRNTIYF.